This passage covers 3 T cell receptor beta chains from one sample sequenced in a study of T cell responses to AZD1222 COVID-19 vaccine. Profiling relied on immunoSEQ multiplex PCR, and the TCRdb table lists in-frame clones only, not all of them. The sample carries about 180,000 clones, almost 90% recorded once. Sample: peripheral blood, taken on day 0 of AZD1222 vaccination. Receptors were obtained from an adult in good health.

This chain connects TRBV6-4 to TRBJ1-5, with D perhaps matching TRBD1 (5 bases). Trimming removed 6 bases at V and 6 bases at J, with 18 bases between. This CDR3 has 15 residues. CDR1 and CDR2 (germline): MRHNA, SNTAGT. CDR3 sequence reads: CASSPGGGSGQPQHF. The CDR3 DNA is TGTGCCAGCAGCCCGGGGGGGGGAAGTGGTCAGCCCCAGCATTTT.

For the CDR3, the DNA is TGTGCCAGCAGCCCCCAGGGGGGGTTGGCTTTCTTT. It specifies CASSPQGGLAFF. J is TRBJ1-1 and V is TRBV2; 7 bases agree with TRBD1. This CDR3 is 12 amino acids long. CDR1 SNHLY and CDR2 FYNNEI come from the germline V gene. J gave up 11 bases and V 6 bases, and 9 bases lay outside the gene matches.

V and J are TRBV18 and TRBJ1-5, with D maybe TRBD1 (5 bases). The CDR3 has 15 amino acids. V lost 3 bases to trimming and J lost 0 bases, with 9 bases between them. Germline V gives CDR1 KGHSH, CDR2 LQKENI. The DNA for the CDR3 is TGTGCCAGCTCACCCGACAGTTATAGCAATCAGCCCCAGCATTTT. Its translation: CASSPDSYSNQPQHF.